The 9 T cell receptor beta chains in this list originate from one sample, sequenced in a study of blood T cell repertoires in COVID-19. Sequenced by immunoSEQ multiplex PCR; TCRdb stores in-frame clones only, minus some. Of roughly 200,000 clones in the sample, about 87% are singletons; the top ten hold around 2.7%. The specimen was peripheral blood. Receptors were obtained from a man aged 40-49 years with active or convalescent COVID-19.

V and J are TRBV3-1 (or the pseudogene TRBV3-2) and TRBJ1-4, with D possibly TRBD1 on 5 matching bases. Germline assignment: CDR1 LGHDT and CDR2 YNNKEL (reference sequence). The CDR3 is made up of 15 amino acids. V lost 1 base and J 10 bases, leaving 16 bases between the germline ends. The CDR3: CASSQGQGGLGKLFF. The CDR3 DNA reads as TGTGCCAGCAGCCAAGGTCAGGGCGGCCTGGGAAAACTGTTTTTT.

V and J are TRBV2 and TRBJ2-5; a possible D gene is TRBD1 (5 bases). The CDR3 totals 12 residues. CDR1 and CDR2 from the germline V gene are SNHLY and FYNNEI. V was clipped by 3 bases and J by 7 bases, with 9 bases between them. CDR3 coding DNA: TGTGCCAGCAGTGACAGGGTCGGGACCCAGTACTTC. As protein: CASSDRVGTQYF.

The V call is TRBV3-1 (or the pseudogene TRBV3-2), the J call TRBJ1-1, with D possibly being TRBD1 (6 bases). This CDR3 is built from 13 residues. Trimming took off 4 bases at V and 5 bases at J, with 11 bases between the two ends. The germline CDR1 and CDR2 sequences are LGHDT and YNNKEL (reference sequence). The CDR3 region is CASSPLQGTEAFF. The CDR3 DNA sequence: TGTGCCAGCAGCCCGCTACAGGGTACTGAAGCTTTCTTT.

In this sample, this clone turned up a few times. V usage is TRBV7-6 and J usage is TRBJ1-6; TRBD1 is a possible D gene (6 bases). Germline values: CDR1 SGHVS, CDR2 FNYEAQ. The ends were cut back, 5 bases at V and 4 bases at J, with 18 bases in the middle. CDR3 size: 17 residues. CDR3 in DNA: TGTGCCAGCAGCCCTAGTCAGGGGCTTAATTATAATTCACCCCTCCACTTT. Its translation: CASSPSQGLNYNSPLHF.

The chain has TRBV5-6 and TRBJ2-2; D is uncertain. Per germline, CDR1 SGHDT and CDR2 YYEEEE. Trimming pared 4 bases from V and 3 bases from J, leaving 10 bases between. This CDR3 contains 14 residues. The CDR3 nucleotides read TGTGCCAGCAGCGGGCTGGAACACACCGGGGAGCTGTTTTTT. Translation: CASSGLEHTGELFF.

This clone was counted a single time. This sequence joins TRBV2 and TRBJ1-6; a weak D match, TRBD1 (5 bases). Germline-derived CDR1 and CDR2 are SNHLY and FYNNEI. The length of the CDR3 is 15 residues. Trimming took off 6 bases at V and 4 bases at J, with 13 bases between the two ends. The CDR3 bases are TGTGCCAGCAGGAAAGGGGCAAGTTATAATTCACCCCTCCACTTT. It translates to CASRKGASYNSPLHF.

There are a few counts of this clone. The V gene is TRBV7-9, the J gene TRBJ2-1; tentatively, D is TRBD2 (6 bases). V shed 8 bases and J shed 9 bases, with 11 bases lying between them. The CDR3 contains 11 residues. Germline V gene lookup returns CDR1 SEHNR and CDR2 FQNEAQ (reference sequence). The chain's CDR3 is CASDVGGEQFF. The CDR3 DNA is TGTGCCAGCGACGTCGGGGGTGAGCAGTTCTTC. The entire variable domain, with the rest obtained from reference TRBV7-9 and TRBJ2-1, is as follows: DTGVSQNPRHKITKRGQNVTFRCDPISEHNRLYWYRQTLGQGPEFLTYFQNEAQLEKSRLLSDRFSAERPKGSFSTLEIQRTEQGDSAMYLCASDVGGEQFFGPGTRLTVL.

This chain joins TRBV27 and TRBJ2-1; 9 bases are shared with TRBD2. With 6 bases clipped from V and 5 bases from J, the junction kept 5 bases outside the gene matches. CDR1 MNHEY and CDR2 SMNVEV come from the germline V gene (reference sequence). This CDR3 contains 14 residues. The CDR3, as DNA: TGTGCCAGCAGCACTAGCGGGCCCAACAATGAGCAGTTCTTC. This gives the protein CASSTSGPNNEQFF.

This rearrangement joins TRBV5-4 to TRBJ2-6, with D perhaps TRBD1 (6 bases). The germline V gene has CDR1 SGHNT and CDR2 YYREEE (reference sequence). Trimming left V 4 bases short and J 0 bases short, with 20 bases between. CDR3 length equals 19 residues. CDR3 region: CASSPTIWAGVSGANVLTF. In nucleotides, the CDR3 is TGTGCCAGCAGCCCAACCATATGGGCAGGGGTCTCTGGGGCCAACGTCCTGACTTTC. Using reference TRBV5-4 and TRBJ2-6 for the parts outside the CDR3, the full variable domain is ETGVTQSPTHLIKTRGQQVTLRCSSQSGHNTVSWYQQALGQGPQFIFQYYREEENGRGNFPPRFSGLQFPNYSSELNVNALELDDSALYLCASSPTIWAGVSGANVLTFGAGSRLTVL.